This TCR beta chain was sequenced in a study of T-cell reconstitution after alpha-beta-depleted transplantation in children. During its preparation, the TCRbeta library received unique molecular identifiers. TCRdb independently ran MiXCR on the PCR reads; one entry per CDR3 protein. The data hold about 50,000 distinct CDR3 sequences, with under 6% observed a single time. This clonotype was counted ten times or more. Germline CDR1 is MDHEN and CDR2 is SYDVKM. Trimming took 2 bases from V and 5 from J; bases not matched to a gene: 2. The CDR3 runs 13 residues. The receptor was isolated from a female patient aged 2-10 years who had a stem cell transplant for aplastic anemia, so the T cells may come from the graft donor. This sequence joins TRBV28 and TRBJ2-5; 7 bases are a match to TRBD1. Source: PBMCs, mostly from graft donor cells, taken 60 days after TCRalphabeta/CD19-depleted stem cell transplant. CDR3 nucleotide sequence: TGTGCCAGCAGTTTAGCGACAGGGGAGACCCAGTACTTC. Translation gives CASSLATGETQYF.